Listed here are 21 T cell receptor beta chains from one sample, sequenced in a study of T cell responses to AZD1222 COVID-19 vaccine. Produced via immunoSEQ multiplex PCR; TCRdb's table is partial and in-frame only. The data contain about 140,000 clones, approximately 93% of them seen just once; the ten biggest clones take up more than 0.7%. The source material was peripheral blood, sampled on day 0 of MenACWY control vaccination. These receptors were taken from an adult in good health.

The rearrangement uses TRBV7-2 and TRBJ1-4, with 10 bases matching TRBD1. Losses at the gene ends were 5 bases for V and 8 bases for J; bases not matched to a gene: 8. CDR3 length equals 15 residues. Germline V gene lookup returns CDR1 SGHTA and CDR2 FQGNSA. DNA of the CDR3: TGTGCCAGCAGCAAAGATCCGGGACAGGGGGAAAAACTGTTTTTT. Its protein is CASSKDPGQGEKLFF.

J is TRBJ1-4 and V is TRBV5-3, with a possible D match to TRBD1 (5 bases). TRBV5-3 is placed among ORFs of uncertain function. This CDR3 spans 17 amino acids. V lost 0 bases and J 1 base, leaving 13 bases between the germline ends. CDR3: CARSLVSGKLTNEKLFF. In DNA form, the CDR3 reads TGTGCCAGAAGCTTGGTTTCAGGGAAACTAACTAATGAAAAACTGTTTTTT.

The chain combines TRBV20-1 with TRBJ1-2; D uncertain. Germline V CDR1 and CDR2: DFQATT, SNEGSKA (reference sequence). With 3 bases removed from V and 2 bases from J, the gap between germline ends came to 7 bases. The CDR3 runs to 12 residues. The CDR3 loop is CSASRGNYGYTF. The CDR3 DNA sequence: TGCAGTGCTAGTAGAGGGAACTATGGCTACACCTTC.

This clone was found once. The chain links TRBV6-5 to TRBJ1-1; D unresolved. This CDR3 has 12 residues. Trimming pared 6 bases from V and 2 bases from J, leaving 7 bases between. Germline CDR1 MNHEY, CDR2 SVGAGI. CDR3 nucleotides: TGTGCCAGCAGCTGGGGAAACACTGAAGCTTTCTTT. Its protein is CASSWGNTEAFF.

The chain links TRBV5-4 to TRBJ1-2, with TRBD1 identical over 10 bases. The CDR3 contains 18 residues. From germline, CDR1 is SGHNT and CDR2 YYREEE (reference sequence). Unmatched junction bases numbered 16, after V lost 4 bases and J lost 4 bases. The CDR3 spells CASSDPRQGAQGGYGYTF. The CDR3 DNA follows: TGTGCCAGCAGCGACCCCCGACAGGGGGCGCAGGGCGGCTATGGCTACACCTTC.

This chain connects TRBV9 to TRBJ1-3; 10 positions match TRBD1. With 3 bases clipped from V and 8 bases from J, the junction kept 14 bases outside the gene matches. This CDR3 spans 17 amino acids. CDR1 and CDR2 from the germline V gene are SGDLS and YYNGEE. The CDR3 reads CASSARQGAYGLDTIYF. CDR3 DNA: TGTGCCAGCAGCGCCCGACAGGGGGCTTACGGGTTAGACACCATATATTTT.

The chain links TRBV27 to TRBJ2-1, with 8 positions matching TRBD2. The junction had 13 bases not matched to a gene; V was cut back by 5 bases and J by 4 bases. The CDR3 runs 17 residues. In germline, CDR1 is MNHEY, CDR2 SMNVEV (reference sequence). CDR3 in amino acids: CASSPPGAGGRYNEQFF. The CDR3 nucleotides are TGTGCCAGCAGTCCCCCGGGGGCGGGGGGTCGATACAATGAGCAGTTCTTC.

The chain has TRBV19 and TRBJ2-1; D is undetermined. The V end was cut by 1 base, the J end by 6 bases, with 16 bases between. Germline V lookup: CDR1 LNHDA, CDR2 SQIVND (reference sequence). The length of the CDR3 is 16 residues. In DNA form, the CDR3 reads TGTGCCAGTAGTATAGTCGTGGGGTACCGAGGCAATGAGCAGTTCTTC. The encoded protein is CASSIVVGYRGNEQFF.

This sequence joins TRBV4-1 and TRBJ2-3; 9 bases are shared with TRBD1. V lost 6 bases and J lost 5; bases outside the gene matches: 9. CDR1 and CDR2 (germline): MGHRA, YSYEKL. The CDR3 extends over 15 amino acids. The DNA of the CDR3 is TGCGCCAGCAGACAACCGGGACAGGGATTAGATACGCAGTATTTT. Its protein product is CASRQPGQGLDTQYF.

The chain couples TRBV13 to TRBJ2-3; perhaps TRBD2 as D (6 bases). V lost 5 bases and J lost 0, with 15 bases in between. Germline CDR1 and CDR2: PRHDT and FYEKMQ (reference sequence). This CDR3 contains 16 residues. The CDR3: CASSSAGTESTDTQYF. In nucleotides, the CDR3 is TGTGCCAGCAGCAGTGCCGGGACTGAGAGCACAGATACGCAGTATTTT.

This chain links TRBV6-5 with TRBJ1-2; TRBD1 matches at 9 bases. The CDR3 length is 14 residues. Germline trimming cut 7 bases from V and 7 bases from J; bases unmatched to any gene: 10. In germline, CDR1 is MNHEY, CDR2 SVGAGI. CDR3 protein: CASNGPGTGSGYTF. The CDR3 DNA is TGTGCCAGCAATGGTCCCGGGACAGGGAGTGGCTACACCTTC.

V gene TRBV27 combines with J gene TRBJ1-1, with D possibly being TRBD1 (5 bases). The V and J ends lost 5 bases and 3 bases respectively, with 16 bases between them. The germline V gene encodes CDR1 MNHEY and CDR2 SMNVEV (reference sequence). This CDR3 is built from 15 residues. In DNA, the CDR3 is TGTGCCAGCAGTCTGTCTGTACAGGTATACACTGAAGCTTTCTTT. This sequence encodes CASSLSVQVYTEAFF.

The chain recombines TRBV13 with TRBJ1-2; a possible D gene is TRBD1 (5 bases). Trimming took off 3 bases at V and 8 bases at J, with 25 bases between the two ends. Germline V gives CDR1 PRHDT, CDR2 FYEKMQ (reference sequence). The CDR3 consists of 17 residues. The chain's CDR3 is CASSFNAEGAGTRGYTF. The CDR3 bases are TGTGCCAGCAGCTTTAATGCTGAAGGGGCAGGAACCCGGGGCTACACCTTC.

V gene TRBV4-2 combines with J gene TRBJ2-1, with 10 positions matching TRBD1. With V trimmed by 1 base and J by 1 base, 4 bases remained unmatched. The CDR3 sequence is 17 residues long. The germline CDR1 and CDR2 sequences are LGHNA and YNFKEQ. In DNA form, the CDR3 reads TGTGCCAGCAGCCAAGGCAGGACAGGGGGGTCCTACAATGAGCAGTTCTTC. Its protein is CASSQGRTGGSYNEQFF.

The chain recombines TRBV4-3 with TRBJ1-3, with TRBD1 identical over 9 bases. V was clipped by 1 base and J by 0 bases; unmatched bases: 1. Germline CDR1 and CDR2: LGHNA and YSLEER. The CDR3 is 16 residues long. The CDR3 bases are TGCGCCAGCAGCCAAGGGGACAGGGACTCTGGAAACACCATATATTTT. Protein sequence: CASSQGDRDSGNTIYF.

The chain is built from TRBV3-1 (or the pseudogene TRBV3-2) and TRBJ1-3; no clear D gene. From germline, CDR1 is LGHDT and CDR2 YNNKEL (reference sequence). The V end was cut by 4 bases, the J end by 4 bases, with 8 bases between. The CDR3 is 13 amino acids. The CDR3 coding sequence is TGTGCCAGCAGCCCACAGTTCGGAAACACCATATATTTT. The encoded protein is CASSPQFGNTIYF.

This clone was detected a few times. The chain links TRBV19 to TRBJ2-7; 9 bases are shared with TRBD1. V shed 5 bases, J shed 3 bases, and the junction held 8 bases outside the gene matches. This CDR3 has 15 amino acids. Germline V gene data show CDR1 as LNHDA and CDR2 as SQIVND (reference sequence). CDR3 nucleotide sequence: TGTGCCAGTAGTTCCCGGGACAGGGTGATCTACGAGCAGTACTTC. This gives the protein CASSSRDRVIYEQYF.

This chain links TRBV3-1 (or the pseudogene TRBV3-2) with TRBJ2-3, with 8 bases fitting TRBD2. V was pared by 4 bases and J by 3 bases, with 12 bases of the junction left unmatched. This CDR3 is built from 17 residues. In germline, CDR1 is LGHDT, CDR2 YNNKEL (reference sequence). The CDR3 loop reads CASSPHAGTSGTDTQYF. The CDR3 DNA is TGTGCCAGCAGCCCCCACGCCGGGACTAGTGGGACAGATACGCAGTATTTT.

The chain employs TRBV3-1 (or the pseudogene TRBV3-2) and TRBJ2-7; TRBD2 matches at 7 bases. V was clipped by 4 bases and J by 3 bases; unmatched bases: 9. The CDR3 has 15 amino acids. The V gene's germline CDR1 is LGHDT and CDR2 YNNKEL (reference sequence). CDR3 region: CASSRGPGLNYEQYF. DNA for the CDR3: TGTGCCAGCAGCCGAGGACCGGGACTAAACTACGAGCAGTACTTC.

The V gene is TRBV6-5, the J gene TRBJ2-1; tentatively, D is TRBD1 or TRBD2 (5 bases each). The V end lost 2 bases, the J end lost 2 bases, and 7 bases lay between the germline ends. Germline CDR1 is MNHEY and CDR2 is SVGAGI. This CDR3 has 14 amino acids. The CDR3 nucleotides are TGTGCCAGCAGTTACAGGGACGCCTACAATGAGCAGTTCTTC. Translated: CASSYRDAYNEQFF.

V gene TRBV28 combines with J gene TRBJ2-1, with 9 bases matching TRBD2. The CDR3 totals 15 residues. V trimming: 6 bases; J trimming: 9 bases; junction bases outside the gene matches: 12. Germline-derived CDR1 and CDR2 are MDHEN and SYDVKM. As DNA, the CDR3 is TGTGCCAGCAGCCCGGCCGGGACTAGCTGGCCTGAGCAGTTCTTC. Protein sequence: CASSPAGTSWPEQFF.